The TCR beta chain described here comes from a study of Tregs in tolerant kidney transplant recipients. Points on this clone: Coverage ceases 3 residues before the CDR3 finishes, and the germline J gene fills in the end.

Libraries were prepared by immunoSEQ multiplex PCR; TCRdb keeps only in-frame clonotypes and omits some of them. Its clone listing holds about 48,000 clones. The germline V gene has CDR1 DFQATT and CDR2 SNEGSKA (reference sequence). The CDR3 consists of 14 residues. V was pared by 5 bases and J by 7 bases, with 17 bases between. The sample was CD4+ T cells from blood, taken before the transplant. The TCR originated in a human donor who received a combined kidney and bone marrow transplant. The rearrangement links TRBV20-1 to TRBJ1-4; tentatively, D is TRBD1 (5 bases). Incomplete CDR3 DNA: TGCAGTGCTGGGAAGGGGCTATTCAGTGAAAAA. Translation gives CSAGKGLFSEK. The full CDR3 protein reads CSAGKGLFSEKLFF.